The T cell receptor (beta chain) described here comes from a study of T-cell reconstitution after alpha-beta-depleted transplantation in children. The CDR3 is 16 residues long. Germline V gene lookup returns CDR1 MDHEN and CDR2 SYDVKM. The ends lost 3 bases at V and 0 bases at J; junction bases unmatched: 4. The authors prepared the TCRbeta library with unique molecular identifiers. MiXCR was run by TCRdb on the PCR reads, yielding one entry per CDR3 protein. The top ten hold under 45% of the sample, which has 610,000 or so distinct CDR3 sequences, 27% seen once. The TCR was taken from a boy younger than two with Wiskott-Aldrich syndrome, due to receive a stem cell transplant. The chain uses TRBV28 and TRBJ2-1, with TRBD2 matching 8 bases. This material consisted of PBMCs, taken before TCRalphabeta/CD19-depleted stem cell transplant. For the CDR3, the DNA is TGTGCCAGCAGTTTGGGTAGCGGGACCTCCTACAATGAGCAGTTCTTC. This encodes CASSLGSGTSYNEQFF.